One and the same sample provided the 2 T cell receptor beta chains below, sequenced in a study of blood T cell repertoires in COVID-19. Using immunoSEQ multiplex PCR, the repertoire was profiled, and TCRdb retains in-frame clones only, with some absent. Found here are approximately 380,000 clones, around 85% of them singletons; the top ten hold about 3.6%. The source material was peripheral blood. These receptors were obtained from a young woman with acute or convalescent COVID-19.

The gene calls are TRBV11-1 and TRBJ2-1; D is unclear. V was clipped by 5 bases and J by 12 bases, with 11 bases between them. Per the germline V gene, CDR1 is SGHAT and CDR2 is FQDESV (reference sequence). CDR3 size: 11 residues. CDR3 in DNA: TGTGCCAGCAGCCTCGGTAGAGGGCAGTTCTTC. Its protein product is CASSLGRGQFF.

This clone occurred once. V usage is TRBV7-8 and J usage is TRBJ2-1; 11 positions agree with TRBD2. This CDR3 has 15 amino acids. J gave up 8 bases and V 4 bases, and 7 bases lay outside the gene matches. Germline V gives CDR1 SGHVS, CDR2 FQNEAQ. As DNA, the CDR3 is TGTGCCAGCAGCTCCTTTAGCGGGGGGGCGGATGAGCAGTTCTTC. Protein product: CASSSFSGGADEQFF. The whole variable domain, filled in from reference TRBV7-8 and TRBJ2-1, reads GAGVSQSPRYKVAKRGQDVALRCDPISGHVSLFWYQQALGQGPEFLTYFQNEAQLDKSGLPSDRFFAERPEGSVSTLKIQRTQQEDSAVYLCASSSFSGGADEQFFGPGTRLTVL.